The clone carrying this T cell receptor (beta chain) was counted only a few times. Its target is not known. The data were taken from a study of identical twins. General study results and limits: Fewer insertions marked abundant cord blood beta clonotypes; young adult naive trended weakly, memory not at all. Out-of-frame TCR alpha sharing observed in monozygotic twins exceeded model estimates. Zero-insertion analyses might be partly confounded by invariant T cells like MAIT and iNKT.

cDNA molecules carried unique molecular identifiers, and template switching added a universal primer site. TCRdb independently ran MiXCR on the 5' RACE reads; one entry per CDR3 protein. The table lists hundreds of thousands of distinct CDR3 sequences, roughly 6% of them singletons. V lost 6 bases to trimming and J lost 2 bases, with 12 bases between them. The CDR3 contains 14 residues. The germline gives CDR1 SNHLY, CDR2 FYNNEI. This TCR derives from a man between 18 and 35 years old in good health. Sequences were obtained from naive T cells sorted from blood. The chain uses TRBV2 and TRBJ2-3, with D uncertain. CDR3 in amino acids: CASRVVAYTDTQYF. In nucleotides, the CDR3 is TGTGCCAGCAGGGTGGTTGCATACACAGATACGCAGTATTTT.